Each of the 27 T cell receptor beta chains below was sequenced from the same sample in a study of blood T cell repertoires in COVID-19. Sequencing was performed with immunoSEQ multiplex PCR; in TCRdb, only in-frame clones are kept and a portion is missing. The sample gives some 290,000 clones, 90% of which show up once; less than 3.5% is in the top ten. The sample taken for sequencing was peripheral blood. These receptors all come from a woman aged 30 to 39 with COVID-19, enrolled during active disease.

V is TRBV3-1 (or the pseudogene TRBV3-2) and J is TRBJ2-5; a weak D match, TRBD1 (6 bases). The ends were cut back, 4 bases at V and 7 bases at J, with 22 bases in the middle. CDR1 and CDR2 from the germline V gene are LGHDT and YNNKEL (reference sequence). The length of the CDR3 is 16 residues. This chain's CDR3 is CASSPSRDRTQMTQYF. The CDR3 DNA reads TGTGCCAGCAGCCCCTCCCGCGACAGGACCCAAATGACCCAGTACTTC.

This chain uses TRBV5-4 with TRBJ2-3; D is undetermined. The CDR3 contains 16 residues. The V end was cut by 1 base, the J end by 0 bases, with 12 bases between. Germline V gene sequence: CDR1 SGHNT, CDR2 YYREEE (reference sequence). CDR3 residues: CASSLFFDGSTDTQYF. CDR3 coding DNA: TGTGCCAGCAGCTTGTTTTTCGACGGGAGCACAGATACGCAGTATTTT.

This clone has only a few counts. The CDR3 coding sequence is TGTGCCAGCAGATCTACTAGCGGGAGCCGGGCCTACACCGGGGAGCTGTTTTTT. This translates into CASRSTSGSRAYTGELFF. This rearrangement joins TRBV11-2 to TRBJ2-2; 11 bases map to TRBD2. This CDR3 comprises 18 residues. CDR1 and CDR2 from the germline V gene are SGHAT and FQNNGV. Trimming at V came to 6 bases and at J to 3 bases, leaving 12 bases not matched to a gene.

This chain's CDR3 is CASSWNRGREAFF. In DNA form, the CDR3 reads TGTGCCAGCAGCTGGAACAGGGGGCGAGAAGCTTTCTTT. The V gene is TRBV7-2, the J gene TRBJ1-1; 9 bases line up with TRBD1. The length of the CDR3 is 13 residues. J lost 8 bases, V lost 4 bases, and 5 bases had no gene match. Germline V gene data show CDR1 as SGHTA and CDR2 as FQGNSA.

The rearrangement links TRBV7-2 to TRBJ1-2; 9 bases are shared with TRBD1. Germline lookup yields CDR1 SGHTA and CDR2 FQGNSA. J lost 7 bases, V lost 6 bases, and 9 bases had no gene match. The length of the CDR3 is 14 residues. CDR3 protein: CASSSGQGMGGYTF. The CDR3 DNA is TGTGCCAGCAGTTCGGGACAGGGAATGGGTGGCTACACCTTC.

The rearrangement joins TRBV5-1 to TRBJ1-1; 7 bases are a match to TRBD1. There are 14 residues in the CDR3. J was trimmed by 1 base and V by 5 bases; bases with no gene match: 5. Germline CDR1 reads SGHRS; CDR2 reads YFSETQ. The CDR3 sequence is CASSYGQANTEAFF. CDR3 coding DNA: TGCGCCAGCAGTTACGGACAGGCGAACACTGAAGCTTTCTTT.

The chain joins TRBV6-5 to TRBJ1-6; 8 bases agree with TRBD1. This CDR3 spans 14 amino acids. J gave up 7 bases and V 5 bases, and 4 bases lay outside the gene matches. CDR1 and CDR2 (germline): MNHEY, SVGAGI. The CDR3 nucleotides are TGTGCCAGCAGTCGGACAGGGCCGAATTCACCCCTCCACTTT. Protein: CASSRTGPNSPLHF.

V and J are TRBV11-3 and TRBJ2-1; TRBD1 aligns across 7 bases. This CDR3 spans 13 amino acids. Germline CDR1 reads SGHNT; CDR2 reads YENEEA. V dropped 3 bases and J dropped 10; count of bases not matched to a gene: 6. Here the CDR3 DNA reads TGTGCCAGCAGCTTGGAACAGGGGCGGGAGCAGTTCTTC. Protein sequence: CASSLEQGREQFF.

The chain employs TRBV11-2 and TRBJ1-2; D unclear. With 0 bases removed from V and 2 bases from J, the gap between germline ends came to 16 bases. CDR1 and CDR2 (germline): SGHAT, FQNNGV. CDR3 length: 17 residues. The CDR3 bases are TGTGCCAGCAGCTTAGACCCGACACCAGGTCAGAACTATGGCTACACCTTC. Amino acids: CASSLDPTPGQNYGYTF.

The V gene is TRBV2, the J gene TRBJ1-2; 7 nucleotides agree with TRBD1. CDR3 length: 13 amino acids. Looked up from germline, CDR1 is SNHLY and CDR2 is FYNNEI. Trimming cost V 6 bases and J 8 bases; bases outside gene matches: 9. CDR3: CASRPGTAAGYTF. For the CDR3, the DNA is TGTGCCAGCAGACCCGGGACAGCGGCAGGCTACACCTTC.

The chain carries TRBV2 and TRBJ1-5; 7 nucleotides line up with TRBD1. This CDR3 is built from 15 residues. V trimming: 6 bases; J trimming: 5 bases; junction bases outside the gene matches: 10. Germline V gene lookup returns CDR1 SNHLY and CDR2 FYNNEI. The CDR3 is CASRAGQATDQPQHF. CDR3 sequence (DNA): TGTGCCAGCAGGGCTGGACAGGCTACAGATCAGCCCCAGCATTTT.

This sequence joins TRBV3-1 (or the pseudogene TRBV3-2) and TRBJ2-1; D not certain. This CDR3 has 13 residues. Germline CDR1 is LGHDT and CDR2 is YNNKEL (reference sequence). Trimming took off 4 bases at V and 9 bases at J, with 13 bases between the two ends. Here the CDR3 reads CASSLSFFPEQFF. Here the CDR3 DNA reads TGTGCCAGCAGCCTATCTTTTTTCCCTGAGCAGTTCTTC.

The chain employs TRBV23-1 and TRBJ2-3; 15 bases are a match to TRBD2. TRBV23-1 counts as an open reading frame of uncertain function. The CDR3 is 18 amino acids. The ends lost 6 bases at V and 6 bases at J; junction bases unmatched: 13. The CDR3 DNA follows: TGCGCCAGCAGCCGAACGCCGGGACTAGCGGGAGGAGGTGATACGCAGTATTTT. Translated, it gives CASSRTPGLAGGGDTQYF.

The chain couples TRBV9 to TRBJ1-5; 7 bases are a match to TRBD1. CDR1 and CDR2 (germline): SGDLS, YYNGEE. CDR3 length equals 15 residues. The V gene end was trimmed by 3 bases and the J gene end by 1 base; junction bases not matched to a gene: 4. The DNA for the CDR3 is TGTGCCAGCAGCGAAGGACAGGCCAGCAATCAGCCCCAGCATTTT. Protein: CASSEGQASNQPQHF. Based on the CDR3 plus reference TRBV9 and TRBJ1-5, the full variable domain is DSGVTQTPKHLITATGQRVTLRCSPRSGDLSVYWYQQSLDQGLQFLIQYYNGEERAKGNILERFSAQQFPDLHSELNLSSLELGDSALYFCASSEGQASNQPQHFGDGTRLSIL.

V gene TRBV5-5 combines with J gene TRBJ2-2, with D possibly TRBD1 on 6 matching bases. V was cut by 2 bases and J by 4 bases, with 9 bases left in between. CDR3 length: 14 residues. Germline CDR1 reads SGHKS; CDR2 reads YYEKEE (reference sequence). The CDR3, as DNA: TGTGCCAGCAGCTTAACAGGGACCACCGGGGAGCTGTTTTTT. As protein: CASSLTGTTGELFF.

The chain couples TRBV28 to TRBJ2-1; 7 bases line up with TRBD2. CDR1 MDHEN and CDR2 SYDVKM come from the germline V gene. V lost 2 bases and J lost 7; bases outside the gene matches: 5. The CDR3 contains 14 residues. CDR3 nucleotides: TGTGCCAGCAGTTTAACGAGCGGGAAGAATGAGCAGTTCTTC. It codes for CASSLTSGKNEQFF.

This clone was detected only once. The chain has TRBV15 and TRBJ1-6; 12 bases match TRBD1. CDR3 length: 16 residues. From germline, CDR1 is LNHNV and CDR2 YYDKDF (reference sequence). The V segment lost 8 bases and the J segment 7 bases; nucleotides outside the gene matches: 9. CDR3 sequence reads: CATSRDRGPNNSPLHF. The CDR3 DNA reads TGTGCCACCTCCCGGGACAGGGGGCCAAACAATTCACCCCTCCACTTT.

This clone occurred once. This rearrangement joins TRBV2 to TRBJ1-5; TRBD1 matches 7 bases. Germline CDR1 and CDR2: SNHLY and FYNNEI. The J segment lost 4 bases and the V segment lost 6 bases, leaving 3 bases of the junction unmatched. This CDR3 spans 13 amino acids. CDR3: CASRGQMNQPQHF. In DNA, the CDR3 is TGTGCCAGCAGGGGACAGATGAATCAGCCCCAGCATTTT.

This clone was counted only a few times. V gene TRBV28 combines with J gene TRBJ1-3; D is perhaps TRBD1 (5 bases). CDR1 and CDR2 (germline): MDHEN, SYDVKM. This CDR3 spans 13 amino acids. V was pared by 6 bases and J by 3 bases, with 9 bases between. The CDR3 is CASSRGSGNTIYF. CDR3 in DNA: TGTGCCAGCAGCCGGGGGAGTGGAAACACCATATATTTT.

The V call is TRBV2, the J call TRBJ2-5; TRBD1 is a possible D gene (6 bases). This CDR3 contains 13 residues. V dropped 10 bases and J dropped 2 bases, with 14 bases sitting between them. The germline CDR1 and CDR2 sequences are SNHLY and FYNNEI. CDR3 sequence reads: CANKITGQETQYF. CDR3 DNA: TGTGCCAATAAAATAACAGGGCAAGAGACCCAGTACTTC.

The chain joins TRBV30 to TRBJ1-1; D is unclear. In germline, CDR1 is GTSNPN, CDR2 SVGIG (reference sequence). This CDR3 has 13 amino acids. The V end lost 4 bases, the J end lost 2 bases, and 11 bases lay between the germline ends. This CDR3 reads CAWNLGGNTEAFF. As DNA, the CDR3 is TGTGCCTGGAATTTGGGAGGCAACACTGAAGCTTTCTTT.

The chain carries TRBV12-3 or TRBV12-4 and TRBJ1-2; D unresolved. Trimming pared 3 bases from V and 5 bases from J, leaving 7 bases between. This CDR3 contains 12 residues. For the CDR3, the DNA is TGTGCCAGCAGTTTTAGCGAATATGGCTACACCTTC. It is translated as CASSFSEYGYTF.

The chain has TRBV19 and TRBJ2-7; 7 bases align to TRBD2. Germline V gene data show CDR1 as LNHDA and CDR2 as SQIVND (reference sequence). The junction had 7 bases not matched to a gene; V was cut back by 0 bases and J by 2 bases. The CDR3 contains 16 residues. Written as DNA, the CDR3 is TGTGCCAGTAGTATAGAAAGGACTAGAGACACCTACGAGCAGTACTTC. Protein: CASSIERTRDTYEQYF. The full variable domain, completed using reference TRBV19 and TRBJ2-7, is DGGITQSPKYLFRKEGQNVTLSCEQNLNHDAMYWYRQDPGQGLRLIYYSQIVNDFQKGDIAEGYSVSREKKESFPLTVTSAQKNPTAFYLCASSIERTRDTYEQYFGPGTRLTVT.

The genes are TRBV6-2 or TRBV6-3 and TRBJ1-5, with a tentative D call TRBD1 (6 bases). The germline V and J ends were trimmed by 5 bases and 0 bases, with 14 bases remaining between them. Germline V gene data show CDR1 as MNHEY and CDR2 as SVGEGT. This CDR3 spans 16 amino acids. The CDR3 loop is CASSRPDSYSNQPQHF. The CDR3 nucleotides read TGTGCCAGCAGTCGCCCGGACAGTTATAGCAATCAGCCCCAGCATTTT.

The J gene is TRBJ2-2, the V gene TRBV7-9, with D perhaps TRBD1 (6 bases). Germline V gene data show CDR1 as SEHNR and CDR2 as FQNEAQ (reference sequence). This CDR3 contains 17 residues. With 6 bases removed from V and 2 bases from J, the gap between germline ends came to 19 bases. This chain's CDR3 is CASRGSPGQVNTGELFF. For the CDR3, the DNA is TGTGCCAGCAGGGGGTCACCGGGACAAGTAAACACCGGGGAGCTGTTTTTT.

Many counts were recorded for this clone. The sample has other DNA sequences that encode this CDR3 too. Written as DNA, the CDR3 is TGTGCCAGCAGTGCCGGGAATTATGAAGCTTTCTTT. It is translated as CASSAGNYEAFF. The chain has TRBV2 and TRBJ1-1; D is unclear. CDR3 size: 12 residues. The germline V and J ends were trimmed by 4 bases and 7 bases, with 10 bases remaining between them. CDR1 and CDR2 from the germline V gene are SNHLY and FYNNEI.

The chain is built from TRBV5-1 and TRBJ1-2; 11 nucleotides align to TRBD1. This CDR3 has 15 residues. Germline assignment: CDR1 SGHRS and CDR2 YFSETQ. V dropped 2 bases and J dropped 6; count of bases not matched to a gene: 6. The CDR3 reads CASSLGQGALNGYTF. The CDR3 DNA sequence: TGCGCCAGCAGCTTAGGACAGGGGGCGCTGAATGGCTACACCTTC.